The entry below gives a single TCR beta chain sequence along with its context. The antigen remains unidentified. Under the authors' procedure: As immunoSEQ supplied junction-only sequences (without quality scores), filtering differed. The protocol was immunoSEQ multiplex PCR, while the TCRdb copy is restricted to in-frame clones and leaves out a portion. For V, J and clone size, that table is used; D and trimming come from the DNA. Counted here are some 1.5 million clones, 95% to 99% occurring once; the ten biggest clones make up around 0.47%. The record originates from a study of shared clonotypes between healthy human individuals. General study results and limits: Relative to clonotypes present in all four donors, those not shared had lower generation probabilities. Clonotype sharing among donors was expected to depend on sequencing depth. Rarefaction demonstrated incomplete sorted-subset sequencing despite large depth.

From germline, CDR1 is MDHEN and CDR2 SYDVKM. CDR3 length: 18 residues. The junction had 11 bases not matched to a gene; V was cut back by 2 bases and J by 0 bases. This receptor was obtained from a man aged 25 to 40 in good health. The sample comprised naive CD4+ T cells sorted from blood. Subset reported: CD45RA+ positively selected. J is TRBJ2-3 and V is TRBV28, with 7 bases that match TRBD1. CDR3 residues: CASSLVLGTDKSTDTQYF. CDR3 coding DNA: TGTGCCAGCAGTTTAGTATTGGGGACAGACAAGAGCACAGATACGCAGTATTTT.